This T cell receptor beta chain stems from a study of blood T cell repertoires in COVID-19. Trimming took 3 bases from V and 10 from J; bases not matched to a gene: 8. This CDR3 comprises 15 residues. Per germline, CDR1 LNHDA and CDR2 SQIVND (reference sequence). Data came from immunoSEQ multiplex PCR; TCRdb stores just in-frame clones and leaves some out. The sample contains fewer than 120,000 clones, roughly nine tenths of which appear only once. V and J are TRBV19 and TRBJ2-1, with 11 bases matching TRBD2. This clonotype was obtained from a human donor in a cohort sampled during active COVID-19. Source material: peripheral blood. Here the CDR3 reads CASSIVAGGSQEQFF. The CDR3 DNA reads TGTGCCAGTAGTATCGTAGCGGGAGGGTCTCAGGAGCAGTTCTTC.